The sample holds a few counts of the clone carrying this TCR beta chain. V lost 0 bases to trimming and J lost 5 bases; unmatched junction nucleotides: 2. Germline lookup yields CDR1 SGDLS and CDR2 YYNGEE. The CDR3 has 13 amino acids. Some clones are missing from TCRdb's copy, which holds only in-frame ones; the method was immunoSEQ multiplex PCR. The data show roughly 130,000 clones, 90% to 95% seen once. The data belong to a study of control samples from healthy donors and cancer patients. The V call is TRBV9, the J call TRBJ2-7; 7 bases line up with TRBD1. This receptor was identified in a man between 60 and 75 years old with colorectal cancer. What was sequenced was PBMCs. CDR3 coding DNA: TGTGCCAGCAGCGTAGACAGGGGAGACGAGCAGTACTTC. It specifies CASSVDRGDEQYF.